This T cell receptor beta chain was found in a study of T cell responses to AZD1222 COVID-19 vaccine. Study-wide background: Samples with a second dose at about 4 or about 12 weeks were pooled together. Study-wide results and limits: Reports indicate that nearly half of spike-specific TCRs are directed at unmutated variant regions. Donor demographics were predominantly white British with a female majority; clonal diversity may be underestimated. Compared with day 0, the breadth and depth of the Spike-specific TCR repertoire rose significantly after two doses of AZD1222.

The assay was immunoSEQ multiplex PCR, and TCRdb's table has in-frame clones only and misses some. Counted here are more than 95,000 clones, around 88% occurring once; the ten biggest clones make up just under 7.5%. This clone has more than one count but fewer than ten. The antigen is not known. This CDR3 spans 12 amino acids. Germline V gives CDR1 MNHEY, CDR2 SMNVEV (reference sequence). The V end lost 8 bases, the J end lost 4 bases, and 11 bases lay between the germline ends. The sequencing used peripheral blood, collected on day 0 of AZD1222 vaccination. The chain links TRBV27 to TRBJ1-1; D gene uncertain. The TCR comes from an adult in good health. The CDR3 DNA reads as TGTGCCAGCCGGAGGGAAAGCACTGAAGCTTTCTTT. Residues: CASRRESTEAFF.